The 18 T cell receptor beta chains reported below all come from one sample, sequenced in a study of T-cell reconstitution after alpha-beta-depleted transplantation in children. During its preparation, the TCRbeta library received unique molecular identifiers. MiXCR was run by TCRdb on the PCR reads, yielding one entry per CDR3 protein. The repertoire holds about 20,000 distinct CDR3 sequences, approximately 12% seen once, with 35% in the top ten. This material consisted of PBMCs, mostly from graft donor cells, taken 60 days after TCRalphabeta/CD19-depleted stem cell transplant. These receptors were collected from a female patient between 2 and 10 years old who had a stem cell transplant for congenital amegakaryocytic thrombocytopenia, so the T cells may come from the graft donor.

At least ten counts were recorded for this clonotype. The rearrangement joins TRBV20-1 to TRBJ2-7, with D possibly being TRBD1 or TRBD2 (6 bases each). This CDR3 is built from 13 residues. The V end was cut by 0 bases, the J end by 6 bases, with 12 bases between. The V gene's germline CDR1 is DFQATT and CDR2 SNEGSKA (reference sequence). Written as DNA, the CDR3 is TGCAGTGCTAGAGATGGGGGGCTTCTCGAGCAGTACTTC. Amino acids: CSARDGGLLEQYF.

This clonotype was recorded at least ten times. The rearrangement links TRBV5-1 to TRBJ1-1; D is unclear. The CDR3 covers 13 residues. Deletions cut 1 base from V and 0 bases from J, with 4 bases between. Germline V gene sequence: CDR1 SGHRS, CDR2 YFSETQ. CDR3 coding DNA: TGCGCCAGCAGCTTGACACTGAACACTGAAGCTTTCTTT. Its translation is CASSLTLNTEAFF.

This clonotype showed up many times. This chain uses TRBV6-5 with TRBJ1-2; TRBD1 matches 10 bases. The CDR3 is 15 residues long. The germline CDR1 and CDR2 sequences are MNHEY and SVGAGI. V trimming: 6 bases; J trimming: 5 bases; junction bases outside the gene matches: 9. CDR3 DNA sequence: TGTGCCAGCAGGTCCGGGACAGGGGCGCCGTATGGCTACACCTTC. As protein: CASRSGTGAPYGYTF.

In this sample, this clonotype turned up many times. The CDR3 reads CASRYLGDTQYF. The CDR3 coding sequence is TGTGCCAGCAGGTACCTGGGGGATACGCAGTATTTT. The chain has TRBV6-6 and TRBJ2-3; D gene ambiguous. The germline V gene has CDR1 MNHNY and CDR2 SVGAGI (reference sequence). This CDR3 has 12 residues. V was pared by 6 bases and J by 6 bases, with 10 bases between.

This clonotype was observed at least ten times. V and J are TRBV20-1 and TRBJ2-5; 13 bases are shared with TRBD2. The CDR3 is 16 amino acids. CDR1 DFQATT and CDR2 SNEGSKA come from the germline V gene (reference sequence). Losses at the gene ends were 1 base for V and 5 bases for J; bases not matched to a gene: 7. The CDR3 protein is CSARGGLAGFYETQYF. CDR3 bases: TGCAGTGCTAGAGGGGGACTAGCGGGATTTTATGAGACCCAGTACTTC.

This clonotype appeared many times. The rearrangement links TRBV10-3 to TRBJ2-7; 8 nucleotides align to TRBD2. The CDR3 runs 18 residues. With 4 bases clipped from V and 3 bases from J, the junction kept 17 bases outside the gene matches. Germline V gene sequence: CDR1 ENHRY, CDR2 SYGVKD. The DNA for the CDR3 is TGTGCCATCAGTGGGGGGATGACTAGCGCCGAGCGAATCTACGAGCAGTACTTC. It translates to CAISGGMTSAERIYEQYF.

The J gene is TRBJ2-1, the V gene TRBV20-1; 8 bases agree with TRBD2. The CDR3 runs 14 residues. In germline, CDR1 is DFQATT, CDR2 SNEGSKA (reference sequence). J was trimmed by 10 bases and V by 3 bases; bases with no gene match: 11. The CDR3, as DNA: TGCAGTGCTAGGGCGGGGGGACGGGACGGCGAGCAGTTCTTC. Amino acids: CSARAGGRDGEQFF.

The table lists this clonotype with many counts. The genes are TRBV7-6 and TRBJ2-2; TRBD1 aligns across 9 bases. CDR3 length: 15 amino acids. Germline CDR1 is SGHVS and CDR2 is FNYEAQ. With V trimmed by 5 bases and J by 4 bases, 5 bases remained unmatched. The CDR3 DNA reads TGTGCCAGCAGCCCTGGGACAGGGTCCACCGGGGAGCTGTTTTTT. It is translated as CASSPGTGSTGELFF.

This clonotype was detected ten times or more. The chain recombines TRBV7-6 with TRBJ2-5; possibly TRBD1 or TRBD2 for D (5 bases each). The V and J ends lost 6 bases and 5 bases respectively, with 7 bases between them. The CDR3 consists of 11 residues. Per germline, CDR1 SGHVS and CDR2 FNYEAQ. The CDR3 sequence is CASRGEETQYF. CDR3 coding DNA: TGTGCCAGCAGGGGGGAGGAGACCCAGTACTTC.

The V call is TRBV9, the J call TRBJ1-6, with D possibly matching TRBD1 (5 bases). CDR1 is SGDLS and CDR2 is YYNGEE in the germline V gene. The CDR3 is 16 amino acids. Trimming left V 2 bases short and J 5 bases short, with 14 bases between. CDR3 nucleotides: TGTGCCAGCAGCGTTTCCGGGAGGGGAGATAATTCACCCCTCCACTTT. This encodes CASSVSGRGDNSPLHF. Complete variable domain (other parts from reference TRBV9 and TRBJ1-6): DSGVTQTPKHLITATGQRVTLRCSPRSGDLSVYWYQQSLDQGLQFLIQYYNGEERAKGNILERFSAQQFPDLHSELNLSSLELGDSALYFCASSVSGRGDNSPLHFGNGTRLTVT.

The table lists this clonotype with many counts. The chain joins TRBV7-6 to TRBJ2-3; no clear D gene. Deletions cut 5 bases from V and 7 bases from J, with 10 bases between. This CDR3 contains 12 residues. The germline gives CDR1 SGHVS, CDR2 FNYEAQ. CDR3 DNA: TGTGCCAGCAGCCCGGAAGGACATACGCAGTATTTT. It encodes CASSPEGHTQYF.

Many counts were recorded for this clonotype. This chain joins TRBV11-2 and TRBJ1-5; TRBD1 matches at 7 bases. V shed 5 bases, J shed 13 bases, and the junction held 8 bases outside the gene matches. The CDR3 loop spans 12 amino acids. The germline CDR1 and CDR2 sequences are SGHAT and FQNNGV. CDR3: CASSQGGNYQHF. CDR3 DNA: TGTGCCAGCAGCCAGGGGGGGAACTATCAGCATTTT.

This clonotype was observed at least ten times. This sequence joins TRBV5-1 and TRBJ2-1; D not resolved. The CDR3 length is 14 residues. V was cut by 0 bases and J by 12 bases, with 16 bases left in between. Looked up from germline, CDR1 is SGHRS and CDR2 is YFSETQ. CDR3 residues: CASSLGSDQQVQFF. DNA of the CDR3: TGCGCCAGCAGCTTGGGGTCAGACCAGCAGGTGCAGTTCTTC. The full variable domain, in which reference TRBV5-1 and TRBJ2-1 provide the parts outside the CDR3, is KAGVTQTPRYLIKTRGQQVTLSCSPISGHRSVSWYQQTPGQGLQFLFEYFSETQRNKGNFPGRFSGRQFSNSRSEMNVSTLELGDSALYLCASSLGSDQQVQFFGPGTRLTVL.

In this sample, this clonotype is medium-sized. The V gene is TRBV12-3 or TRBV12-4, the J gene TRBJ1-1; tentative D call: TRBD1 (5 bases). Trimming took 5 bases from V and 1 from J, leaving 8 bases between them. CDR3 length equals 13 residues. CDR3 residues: CASSPRGNTEAFF. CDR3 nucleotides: TGTGCCAGCAGTCCAAGGGGGAACACTGAAGCTTTCTTT.

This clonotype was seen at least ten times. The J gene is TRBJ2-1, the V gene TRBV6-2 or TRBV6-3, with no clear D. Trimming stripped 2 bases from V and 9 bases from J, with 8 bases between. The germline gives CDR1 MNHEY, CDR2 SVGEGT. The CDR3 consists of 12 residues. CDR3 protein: CASSYVRVEQFF. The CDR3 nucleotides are TGTGCCAGCAGTTACGTTCGGGTTGAGCAGTTCTTC.

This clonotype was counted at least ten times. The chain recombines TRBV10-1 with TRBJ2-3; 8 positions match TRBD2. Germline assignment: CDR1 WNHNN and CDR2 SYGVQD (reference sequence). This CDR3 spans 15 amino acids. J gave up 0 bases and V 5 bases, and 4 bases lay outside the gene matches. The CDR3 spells CASSRTSGSTDTQYF. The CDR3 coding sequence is TGCGCCAGCAGTCGTACTAGCGGTAGCACAGATACGCAGTATTTT.

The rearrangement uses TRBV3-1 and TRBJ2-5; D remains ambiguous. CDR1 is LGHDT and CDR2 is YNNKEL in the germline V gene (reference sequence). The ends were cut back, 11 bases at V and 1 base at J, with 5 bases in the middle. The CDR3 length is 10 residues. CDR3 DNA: TGTGCCTCCTGCCAAGAGACCCAGTACTTC. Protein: CASCQETQYF.

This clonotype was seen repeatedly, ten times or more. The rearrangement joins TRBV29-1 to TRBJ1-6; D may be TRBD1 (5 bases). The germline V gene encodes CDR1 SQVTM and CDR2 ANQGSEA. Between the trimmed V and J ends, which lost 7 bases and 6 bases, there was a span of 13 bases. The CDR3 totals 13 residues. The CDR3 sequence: CSASGGINSPLHF. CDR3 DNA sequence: TGCAGCGCCTCGGGGGGGATTAATTCACCCCTCCACTTT.